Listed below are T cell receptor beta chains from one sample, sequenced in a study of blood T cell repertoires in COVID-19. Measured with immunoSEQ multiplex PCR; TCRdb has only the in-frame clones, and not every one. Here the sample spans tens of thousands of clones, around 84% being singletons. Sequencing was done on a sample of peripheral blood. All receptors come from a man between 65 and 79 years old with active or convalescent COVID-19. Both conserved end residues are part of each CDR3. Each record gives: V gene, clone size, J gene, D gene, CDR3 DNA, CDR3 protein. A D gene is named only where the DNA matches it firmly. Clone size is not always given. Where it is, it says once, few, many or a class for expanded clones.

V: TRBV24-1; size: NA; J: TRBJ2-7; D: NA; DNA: TGTGCCACGCGGAACACCTACGAGCAGTACTTC; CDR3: CATRNTYEQYF
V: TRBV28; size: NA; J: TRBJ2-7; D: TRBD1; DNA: TGTGCCAGCACCCCGGGACAGGGCTACGAGCAGTACTTC; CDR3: CASTPGQGYEQYF
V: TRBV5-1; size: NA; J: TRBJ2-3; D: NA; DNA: TGCGCCAGCATCGCCGGACTATCGAGCACAGATACGCAGTATTTT; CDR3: CASIAGLSSTDTQYF
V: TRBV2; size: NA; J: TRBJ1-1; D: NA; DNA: TGTGCCAGCAGTGTTCGGAACACTGAAGCTTTCTTT; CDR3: CASSVRNTEAFF
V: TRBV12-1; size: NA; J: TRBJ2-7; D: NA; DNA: TGTGCCAGCAGCAGTCCTCCCGGACAGGGGGCGGACGAGCAGTACTTC; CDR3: CASSSPPGQGADEQYF
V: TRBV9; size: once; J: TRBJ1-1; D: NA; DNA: TGTGCCAGCAGCGTACAGGATTTGAACACTGAAGCTTTCTTT; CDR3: CASSVQDLNTEAFF
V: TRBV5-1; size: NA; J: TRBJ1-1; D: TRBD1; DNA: TGCGCCAGCACTACGGGACAGCGAAGCACTGAAGCTTTCTTT; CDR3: CASTTGQRSTEAFF
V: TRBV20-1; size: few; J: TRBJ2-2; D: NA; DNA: TGCAGTGCTAGATTCGGCGGAGAGCTGTTTTTT; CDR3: CSARFGGELFF
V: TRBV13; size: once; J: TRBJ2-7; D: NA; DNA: TGTGCCAGCAGCTCCGGACAGAGTTTCTACGAGCAGTACTTC; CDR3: CASSSGQSFYEQYF
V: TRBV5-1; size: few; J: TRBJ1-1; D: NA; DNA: TGCGCCAGCAGCTTGTCCGGGGGTTACACTGAAGCTTTCTTT; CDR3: CASSLSGGYTEAFF
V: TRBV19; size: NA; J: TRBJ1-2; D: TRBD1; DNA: TGTGCCAGTAGTATCACTACAGGGGGCGACTATGGCTACACCTTC; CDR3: CASSITTGGDYGYTF
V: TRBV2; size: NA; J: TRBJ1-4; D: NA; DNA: TGTGCCAGCAGTGCCTCCGGAGCAACTAATGAAAAACTGTTTTTT; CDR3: CASSASGATNEKLFF
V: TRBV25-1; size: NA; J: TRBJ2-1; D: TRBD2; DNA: TGTGCCAGCAGTGATACTAGCGGGAGGTATGTCGATGAGCAGTTCTTC; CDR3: CASSDTSGRYVDEQFF
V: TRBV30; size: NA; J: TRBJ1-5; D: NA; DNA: TGTGCCTGGAGTGTGAAAGGGGCTCAGCCCCAGCATTTT; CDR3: CAWSVKGAQPQHF
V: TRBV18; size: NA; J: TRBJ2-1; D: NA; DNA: TGTGCCAGCTCACCAGGCATCGAGGTTTCCTACAATGAGCAGTTCTTC; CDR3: CASSPGIEVSYNEQFF
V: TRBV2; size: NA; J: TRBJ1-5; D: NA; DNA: TGTGCCAGCAGTGAGTGGCCCGGCAGGGAGGGCCAGCCCCAGCATTTT; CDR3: CASSEWPGREGQPQHF
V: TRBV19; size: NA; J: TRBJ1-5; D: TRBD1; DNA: TGTGCCAGTAGTAGCTCCTTAGGACAGGGCAATCAGCCCCAGCATTTT; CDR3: CASSSSLGQGNQPQHF
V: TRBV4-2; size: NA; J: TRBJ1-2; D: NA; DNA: TGTGCCAGCAGCCAAGATCGGGTTTATGGCTACACCTTC; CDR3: CASSQDRVYGYTF
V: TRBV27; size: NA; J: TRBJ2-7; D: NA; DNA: TGTGCCAGCAGACCCCCCCTGTGGGAGCGGGCGTCCTACGAGCAGTACTTC; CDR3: CASRPPLWERASYEQYF
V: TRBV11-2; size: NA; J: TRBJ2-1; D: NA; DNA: TGTGCCAGCAGCTTAAGGATTAAGGGGAATGAGCAGTTCTTC; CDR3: CASSLRIKGNEQFF
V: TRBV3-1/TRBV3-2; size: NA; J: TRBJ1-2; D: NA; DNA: TGTGCCAGCAGCCAAGGGACAGTTCGTAAATACACCTTC; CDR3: CASSQGTVRKYTF
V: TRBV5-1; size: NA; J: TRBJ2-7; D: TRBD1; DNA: TGCGCCAGCAATAGACAGGGGGATGGCTACGAGCAGTACTTC; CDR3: CASNRQGDGYEQYF
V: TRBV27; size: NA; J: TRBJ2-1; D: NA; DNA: TGTGCCAGCAGTTTATCGTCTAGCAGGACTGGGGTTAATGAGCAGTTCTTC; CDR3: CASSLSSSRTGVNEQFF
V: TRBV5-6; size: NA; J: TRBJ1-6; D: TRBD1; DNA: TGTGCCAGCAGCCCCCCGGGACAGGGGAAATCACCCCTCCACTTT; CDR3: CASSPPGQGKSPLHF
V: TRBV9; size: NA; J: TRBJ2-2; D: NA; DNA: TGTGCCAGCAGCGTACCCAGGGAGGCATGGGCCGGGGAGCTGTTTTTT; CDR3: CASSVPREAWAGELFF
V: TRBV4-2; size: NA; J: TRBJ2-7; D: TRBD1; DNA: TGTGCCAGCAGCCAAGGTTCGGGACAGGCCTACGAGCAGTACTTC; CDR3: CASSQGSGQAYEQYF
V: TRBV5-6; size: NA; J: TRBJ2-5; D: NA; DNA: TGTGCCAGCAGCCCACTCGTCTACGGTCTCCCCCAAGAGACCCAGTACTTC; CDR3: CASSPLVYGLPQETQYF
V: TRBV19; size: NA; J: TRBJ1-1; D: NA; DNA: TGTGCCAGTAGAAGGGATTCAGGGGCAGGATTGAACACTGAAGCTTTCTTT; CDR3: CASRRDSGAGLNTEAFF
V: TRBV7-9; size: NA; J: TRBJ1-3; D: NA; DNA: TGTGCCAGCAGCGCGCGGCTTCAGGGGTGGGGAAACACCATATATTTT; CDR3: CASSARLQGWGNTIYF
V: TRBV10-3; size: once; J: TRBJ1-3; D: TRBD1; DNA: TGTGCCATCAGTGAGTCGCCTCCGGGACAGGGATTCTCTGGAAACACCATATATTTT; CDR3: CAISESPPGQGFSGNTIYF
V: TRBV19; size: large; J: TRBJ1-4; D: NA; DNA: TGTGCCAGTAGTATAGACTCCAGGCTGGCAACTAATGAAAAACTGTTTTTT; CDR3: CASSIDSRLATNEKLFF
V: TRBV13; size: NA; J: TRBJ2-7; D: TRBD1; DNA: TGTGCCAGCAGCGTACAGGGGTCGTTCTACGAGCAGTACTTC; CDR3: CASSVQGSFYEQYF
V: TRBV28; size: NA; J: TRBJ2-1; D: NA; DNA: TGTGCCAGCAGTGACTACTACAATGAGCAGTTCTTC; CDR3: CASSDYYNEQFF
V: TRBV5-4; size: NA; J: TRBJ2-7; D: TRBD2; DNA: TGTGCCAGCAGCCCGACTAGCGGGGCAGGTTCCTACGAGCAGTACTTC; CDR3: CASSPTSGAGSYEQYF
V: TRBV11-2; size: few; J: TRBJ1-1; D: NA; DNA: TGTGCCAGCAGCCCGCCGTCTAGCTTGAACACTGAAGCTTTCTTT; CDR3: CASSPPSSLNTEAFF
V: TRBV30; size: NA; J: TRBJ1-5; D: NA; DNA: TGTGCCTGGGGGACGAGGGGCAATCAGCCCCAGCATTTT; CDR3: CAWGTRGNQPQHF
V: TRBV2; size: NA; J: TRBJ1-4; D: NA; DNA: TGTGCCAGCAGTCCGTCCGCAACTAATGAAAAACTGTTTTTT; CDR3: CASSPSATNEKLFF
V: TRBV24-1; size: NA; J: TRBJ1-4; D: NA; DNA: TGTGCCACCAGTGAATCGGGGGGCAGGAGTGAAAAACTGTTTTTT; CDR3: CATSESGGRSEKLFF
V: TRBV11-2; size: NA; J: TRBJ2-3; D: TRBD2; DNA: TGTGCCAGCAGCTCTTTAGCGGGAGGGGCAGATACGCAGTATTTT; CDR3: CASSSLAGGADTQYF
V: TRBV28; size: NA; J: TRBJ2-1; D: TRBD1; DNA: TGTGCCAGCAGTTCCGCCGGGACAGGGGGCAATGAGCAGTTCTTC; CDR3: CASSSAGTGGNEQFF
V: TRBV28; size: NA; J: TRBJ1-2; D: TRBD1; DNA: TGTGCCAGCAGATCAGTCCCGGGACAGGTGGGAGGGATATATGGCTACACCTTC; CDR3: CASRSVPGQVGGIYGYTF
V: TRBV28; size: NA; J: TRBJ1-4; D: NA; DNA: TGTGCCAGCAGTTTAGGGGGGGTCTCCGGGACGAATGAAAAACTGTTTTTT; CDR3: CASSLGGVSGTNEKLFF
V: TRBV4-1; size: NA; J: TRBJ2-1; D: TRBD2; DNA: TGCGCCAGCAGCCAAGATCAGTCTAGCGGCCCCTCCTACAATGAGCAGTTCTTC; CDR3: CASSQDQSSGPSYNEQFF
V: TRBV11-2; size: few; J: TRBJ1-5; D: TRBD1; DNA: TGTGCCAGCAGCCCGGACAGGGTTCAGCCCCAGCATTTT; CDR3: CASSPDRVQPQHF
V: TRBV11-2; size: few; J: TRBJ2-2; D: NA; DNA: TGTGCCAGCAGCAAACAGCGGTTCAACACCGGGGAGCTGTTTTTT; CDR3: CASSKQRFNTGELFF
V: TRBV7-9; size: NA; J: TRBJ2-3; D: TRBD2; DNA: TGTGCCAGCAGCTCGGTACCGGGACTAGCGGGGGGCTACACAGATACGCAGTATTTT; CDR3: CASSSVPGLAGGYTDTQYF
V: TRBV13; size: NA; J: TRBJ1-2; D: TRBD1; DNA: TGTGCCAGCAGCTTACAGGGGGAAGTGAACTATGGCTACACCTTC; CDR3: CASSLQGEVNYGYTF
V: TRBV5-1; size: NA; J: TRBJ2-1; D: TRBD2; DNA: TGCGCCAGCAGCCTAAGTGTGACTAGCGGGAGAACTGAGCAGTTCTTC; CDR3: CASSLSVTSGRTEQFF
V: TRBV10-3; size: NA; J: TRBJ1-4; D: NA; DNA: TGTGCCATCAGTGACAGGGGTGTTAATGAAAAACTGTTTTTT; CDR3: CAISDRGVNEKLFF
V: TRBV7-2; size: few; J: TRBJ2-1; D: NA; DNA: TGTGCCAGCAGCTTAGGACAGGTGGGCAATGAGCAGTTCTTC; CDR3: CASSLGQVGNEQFF
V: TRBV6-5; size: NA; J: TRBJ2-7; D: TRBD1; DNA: TGTGCCAGCAGTTACAGGGACAGGGGCCGAACGTACTTC; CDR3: CASSYRDRGRTYF
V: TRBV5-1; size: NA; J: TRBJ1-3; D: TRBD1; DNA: TGCGCCAGCGTCTGGGGACAGGGCTCTGGAAACACCATATATTTT; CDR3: CASVWGQGSGNTIYF
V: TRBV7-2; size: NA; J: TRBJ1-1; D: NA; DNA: TGTGCCAGCAGCTTAACAGGGCTAACTGAAGCTTTCTTT; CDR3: CASSLTGLTEAFF
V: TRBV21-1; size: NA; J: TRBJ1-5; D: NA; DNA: TGTGCCAGCAGCAAAGCATTGGTAGAGCCAGGGGAATGGCAGCCCCAGCATTTT; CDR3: CASSKALVEPGEWQPQHF
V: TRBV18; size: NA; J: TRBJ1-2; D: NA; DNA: TGTGCCAGCTCACGAACTTCCCCCTCGGGGGGAGCTAACTATGGCTACACCTTC; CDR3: CASSRTSPSGGANYGYTF